This T cell receptor beta chain emerged from a study of cytomegalovirus exposure and HLA in healthy donors. Study-wide results and caveats: CMV serostatus was the sole immune exposure data available. A few CMV-associated chains proved CMV antigen-specific in vitro. Later analysis suggested most CMV-associated TCR beta chains were HLA-restricted. Productive status was seen about 87% or about 30% of the time for most TCR beta V segments in an earlier analysis.

This clone was picked up one time. Its matching antigen is unknown. The length of the CDR3 is 14 residues. The V and J ends lost 2 bases and 2 bases respectively, with 8 bases between them. The V gene's germline CDR1 is MDHEN and CDR2 SYDVKM. PCR used 60 Vbeta primers and 13 Jbeta primers. TCRdb keeps only in-frame clones here, not all; method: immunoSEQ multiplex PCR. The sample has about 140,000 clones; over 60% are singletons. The source material was PBMCs. The gene calls are TRBV28 and TRBJ2-3; D may be TRBD2 (5 bases). The source is a man aged 35 to 55 in good health and CMV-seropositive. The CDR3, as DNA: TGTGCCAGCAGTTTAGGAGGTACCACAGATACGCAGTATTTT. As protein: CASSLGGTTDTQYF.